The 3 T cell receptor beta chains below come from one sample, sequenced in a study of T-cell reconstitution after alpha-beta-depleted transplantation in children. As it was prepared, the TCRbeta library received unique molecular identifiers. TCRdb reanalysed the PCR reads using MiXCR and keeps one entry per CDR3 protein. Among hundreds of thousands of distinct CDR3 sequences listed, roughly 17% were seen once. This material consisted of PBMCs from the stem cell graft donor, taken from the stem cell graft. Source of these receptors: a human donor who donated a stem cell graft to a child with acute myeloid leukemia.

This clonotype turned up a few times. The chain joins TRBV6-1 to TRBJ1-5; no clear D. This CDR3 comprises 15 residues. V lost 4 bases to trimming and J lost 2 bases, with 12 bases between them. Germline values: CDR1 MNHNS, CDR2 SASEGT. CDR3 bases: TGTGCCAGCAGTGGCCTCGGGTCTGGCAATCAGCCCCAGCATTTT. The encoded protein is CASSGLGSGNQPQHF.

This clonotype was counted only a few times. The CDR3 loop reads CASSYDLNTEAFF. The CDR3 DNA sequence: TGTGCCAGCAGTTACGACCTGAACACTGAAGCTTTCTTT. The chain is built from TRBV6-6 and TRBJ1-1; D ambiguous. The CDR3 extends over 13 amino acids. Germline CDR1 reads MNHNY; CDR2 reads SVGAGI (reference sequence). Between the trimmed V and J ends, which lost 2 bases and 0 bases, there was a span of 4 bases.

This clonotype was observed a few times. The chain has TRBV12-3 or TRBV12-4 and TRBJ2-7; 14 bases map to TRBD2. The V and J ends lost 3 bases and 3 bases, in that order; junction bases with no gene match: 10. This CDR3 spans 18 amino acids. The CDR3 region is CASSFSPGLAGGSYEQYF. The CDR3 nucleotides are TGTGCCAGCAGTTTTAGCCCCGGACTAGCGGGGGGCAGCTACGAGCAGTACTTC.